The clone carrying this TCR beta chain occurred a few times. Its antigen is unknown. TCRdb re-derived calls from the 5' RACE reads in MiXCR, one entry per CDR3 protein. Here the sample spans about 320,000 distinct CDR3 sequences, about an eighth being singletons. Trimming left V 5 bases short and J 5 bases short, with 10 bases between. In germline, CDR1 is MNHNS, CDR2 SASEGT. The CDR3 runs 12 residues. The data were taken from a study of T cells after yellow fever vaccination. Study at large: For low cell numbers, libraries were made with SMART-Seq v4 Ultra Low Input. General study findings and limits: Once the booster was given, most primary-vaccination clones reappeared, at about 97% for CD4 and roughly 85% for CD8. Though it reached lower strength, the secondary response hit its peak faster, day 5 versus 15.

This receptor was taken from a man aged 18 to 30 who received the YFV17D yellow fever vaccine. Sequences were derived from CD4+ T cells sorted from PBMCs, sampled 15 days after the yellow fever booster vaccination. The rearrangement uses TRBV6-1 and TRBJ2-7, with D possibly matching TRBD1 (6 bases). The CDR3 sequence is CASSLDRHEQYF. The CDR3 bases are TGTGCCAGCAGTTTAGACAGGCACGAGCAGTACTTC.